Included here is one T cell receptor (beta chain) sequence, with context. This specimen belongs to a study of blood T cell repertoires in COVID-19. Profiled with immunoSEQ multiplex PCR; TCRdb holds only in-frame clones, not every one. This sample yields some 42,000 clones, of which about 77% are seen a single time; 25% to 35% belongs to the top ten. CDR3 length: 16 amino acids. Germline V CDR1 and CDR2: LGHNA, YNFKEQ. V was trimmed by 2 bases and J by 5 bases, leaving 16 bases between them. The sequenced material came from peripheral blood. The chain recombines TRBV4-2 with TRBJ2-1; possibly TRBD2 for D (6 bases). The sequence came from a woman in her 70s with acute or convalescent COVID-19. The CDR3 region has the DNA TGTGCCAGCAGCCAAAGGTCGGGCGGGGAGAACAATGAGCAGTTCTTC. Translation: CASSQRSGGENNEQFF.